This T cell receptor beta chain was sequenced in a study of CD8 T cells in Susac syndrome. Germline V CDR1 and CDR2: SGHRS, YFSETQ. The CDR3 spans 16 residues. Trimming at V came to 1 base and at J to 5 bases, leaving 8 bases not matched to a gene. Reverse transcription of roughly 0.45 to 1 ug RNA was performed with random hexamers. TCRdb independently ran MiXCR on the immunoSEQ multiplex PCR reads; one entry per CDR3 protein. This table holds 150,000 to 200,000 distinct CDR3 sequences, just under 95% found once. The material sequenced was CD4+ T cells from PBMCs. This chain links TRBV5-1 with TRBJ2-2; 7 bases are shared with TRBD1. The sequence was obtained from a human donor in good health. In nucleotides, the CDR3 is TGCGCCAGCAGCTTGCAAAGGGGGCTTAGAACCGGGGAGCTGTTTTTT. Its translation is CASSLQRGLRTGELFF.